This T cell receptor (beta chain) was identified in a study of cytomegalovirus exposure and HLA in healthy donors. Study outcomes and limitations: Confirmation was obtained in vitro that a few CMV-associated chains are specific for CMV antigens. Published work reported that the classifier diagnosed cytomegalovirus status with high specificity and sensitivity.

Measured with immunoSEQ multiplex PCR; TCRdb has only the in-frame clones, and not every one. The sample lists about 240,000 clones, around 86% occurring once. V was trimmed by 7 bases and J by 7 bases, leaving 8 bases between them. The CDR3 has 11 amino acids. The germline V gene encodes CDR1 SNHLY and CDR2 FYNNEI. About this clone: Its antigen is undetermined.

The chain links TRBV2 to TRBJ2-1; no reliable D call. The receptor comes from a woman in her twenties or thirties in good health and CMV-seropositive. The material sequenced was PBMCs. The CDR3 is CASKTANEQFF. CDR3 bases: TGTGCCAGCAAGACTGCTAATGAGCAGTTCTTC.